These 15 T cell receptor beta chains were sequenced from one sample in a study of tissue T cells after allogeneic stem cell transplantation. The table came from immunoSEQ multiplex PCR; TCRdb's copy has only in-frame clones and leaves some out. The sample has 5,500 to 8,000 clones, roughly half seen once. Time point here: mouse harvest day 7 after allogeneic transplant. The graft held 10^6 splenic CD5+ T cells and 10^7 T-cell-depleted bone marrow cells. Sequenced: lymph node tissue. All receptors derive from a female BALB/c mouse given C57BL/6 T cells with graft-versus-host disease after an allogeneic hematopoietic cell transplant.

A word on this clone: Mouse germline and gene names are used. The CDR3 end is not reached by the read, which stops 1 residue before it; the germline J gene fills it in. The rearrangement joins TRBV19 to TRBJ2-7, with 7 bases matching TRBD2. The V and J ends lost 2 bases and 5 bases, in that order; junction bases with no gene match: 1. The CDR3 totals 12 residues. Germline V gene lookup returns CDR1 FNHDT and CDR2 SITEND (reference sequence). The CDR3 loop is CASSILGDEQYF. CDR3 DNA (partial): TGTGCCAGCAGTATTCTGGGGGATGAACAGTAC.

This clone was picked up a small number of times. The listed genes are named as in mouse. The observed sequence ends 1 residue before the CDR3 terminus, with the missing tail filled in from the germline J gene. The chain employs TRBV26 and TRBJ2-7; TRBD1 agrees at 12 bases. The CDR3 covers 15 residues. J was trimmed by 4 bases and V by 4 bases; bases with no gene match: 5. Germline CDR1 reads KGHPV; CDR2 reads FQNQEV (reference sequence). The sequenced CDR3 bases are TGTGCCAGCAGTCGCCGGGACAGGGGGCTTTATGAACAGTAC. Its protein product is CASSRRDRGLYEQY. The full CDR3 reads CASSRRDRGLYEQYF.

On this clone itself: Mouse names are used for the genes. The CDR3 here is CASSLEGTYNSPLYF. CDR3 DNA, as far as it was read: TGTGCCAGCAGTCTGGAGGGGACCTATAATTCGCCCCTCTAC. The rearrangement links TRBV26 to TRBJ1-6; D is possibly TRBD1 (5 bases). Read data end 1 residue before the CDR3 end; the end is taken from the germline J gene. TRBJ1-6 is filed as an ORF, its function uncertain. Trimming removed 2 bases from V and 2 bases from J, with 7 bases in between. The germline V gene encodes CDR1 KGHPV and CDR2 FQNQEV (reference sequence). The length of the CDR3 is 15 residues.

Sample share makes this clone medium-sized (0.01 to 0.1%). The genes and germline here are from mouse. Sequencing ends 1 residue short of the CDR3 end; the germline J gene provides the rest. The rearrangement links TRBV26 to TRBJ1-4; no reliable D call. V lost 4 bases to trimming and J lost 4 bases, with 7 bases between them. Germline CDR1 is KGHPV and CDR2 is FQNQEV (reference sequence). CDR3 length: 13 amino acids. The CDR3 loop reads CASSRDRNERLFF. The CDR3 bases that were read are TGTGCCAGCAGTCGTGACCGCAACGAAAGATTATTT.

With respect to this clone: The genes and germline here are from mouse. The read ends 1 residue shy of where the CDR3 ends; the end is completed using the germline J gene. The chain uses TRBV13-1 and TRBJ1-1; possible D gene TRBD1, 5 bases. The CDR3 extends over 13 amino acids. Germline CDR1 and CDR2: NSHNY and SYGAGN. The V end lost 7 bases, the J end lost 0 bases, and 10 bases lay between the germline ends. The CDR3 sequence is CASGRTPNTEVFF. The CDR3 bases that were read are TGTGCCAGCGGAAGGACACCAAACACAGAAGTCTTC.

Note on this clone: Genes here carry mouse names. The missing CDR3 end, 1 residue past where the read stops, is filled in from the germline J gene. The rearrangement links TRBV3 to TRBJ1-2; D might be TRBD1 (5 bases). V lost 1 base to trimming and J lost 3 bases, with 12 bases between them. This CDR3 contains 15 residues. Germline lookup yields CDR1 SNHLY and CDR2 FYNGKV (reference sequence). CDR3 DNA, as far as it was read: TGTGCCAGCAGCTTAGATCCAGGGAGGGACTCCGACTACACC. It is translated as CASSLDPGRDSDYT. The entire CDR3 sequence reads CASSLDPGRDSDYTF.

To note about this clone: The listed genes are named as in mouse. The sequence runs out 1 residue before the end of the CDR3; the remainder is reconstructed from the germline J gene. This chain uses TRBV3 with TRBJ2-1; TRBD1 aligns across 11 bases. The CDR3 has 14 amino acids. V lost 8 bases to trimming and J lost 4 bases; unmatched junction nucleotides: 4. Germline CDR1 reads SNHLY; CDR2 reads FYNGKV (reference sequence). CDR3 protein: CASGGTGGYAEQFF. CDR3 DNA (partial): TGTGCCAGCGGTGGGACAGGGGGGTATGCTGAGCAGTTC.

In regard to this clone: The gene symbols are mouse symbols. The CDR3 extends 1 residue past the end of the read, so its final part is completed from the germline J gene. V is TRBV23 and J is TRBJ2-7; TRBD2, the table's D call, was not compared with the DNA. CDR3 length: 14 residues. Germline CDR1 is KGHTA and CDR2 is FQNQQP. This chain's CDR3 is CSSSQSTGGYEQYF. The CDR3 DNA, read in part, is TGCTCCAGCAGTCAATCAACTGGGGGTTATGAACAGTAC.

Concerning this clone: Here the gene names and germline are mouse. The read ends 1 residue before the CDR3 terminus; that terminus is restored from the germline J gene. The chain joins TRBV26 to TRBJ1-1, with D possibly matching TRBD1 (5 bases). This CDR3 has 12 residues. CDR1 and CDR2 (germline): KGHPV, FQNQEV (reference sequence). Trimming removed 0 bases at V and 8 bases at J, with 7 bases between. The CDR3 reads CASSLSGEEVFF. The covered CDR3 bases are TGTGCCAGCAGTCTGTCAGGGGAGGAAGTCTTC. The full variable domain, with the rest looked up from reference TRBV26 and TRBJ1-1, is NSKVIQTPRYLVKGQGQKAKMRCIPEKGHPVVFWYQQNKNNEFKFLINFQNQEVLQQIDMTEKRFSAECPSNSPCSLEIQSSEAGDSALYLCASSLSGEEVFFGKGTRLTVV.

As for this clone: Gene names denote mouse genes. The read comes to an end 1 residue before the CDR3 does, leaving the germline J gene to fill in the end. The J gene is TRBJ1-3, the V gene TRBV12-1, with D maybe TRBD1 (6 bases). CDR3 length: 14 residues. V was cut by 6 bases and J by 2 bases, with 13 bases left in between. CDR1 and CDR2 from the germline V gene are SGHSN and HYEKVE. The sequenced part of the CDR3 DNA is TGTGCCAGCAGTGATGCAGGGGCTGGAAATACGCTCTAT. The encoded protein is CASSDAGAGNTLY. The full CDR3 sequence reads CASSDAGAGNTLYF.

This clone was observed a handful of times. These gene names are mouse names. Partial CDR3 DNA: TGCACCTGCAGTGCAGCTCTCTGGGGGGAACATGAACAGTAC. Translating gives CTCSAALWGEHEQY. The full CDR3 sequence reads CTCSAALWGEHEQYF. V usage is TRBV1 and J usage is TRBJ2-7; 8 bases map to TRBD2. The read terminates 1 residue ahead of where the CDR3 ends, so the germline J gene completes it. The CDR3 contains 15 residues. Trimming removed 1 base from V and 5 bases from J; junction bases left unmatched: 7. Germline CDR1 is NSQYPW and CDR2 is LRSPGD (reference sequence).

Concerning this clone: The genes and germline here are from mouse. CDR3 loop: CASRPTGNQDTQYF. The sequenced CDR3 bases are TGTGCCAGCAGGCCAACAGGGAACCAAGACACCCAGTAC. The chain employs TRBV19 and TRBJ2-5, with a weak D call TRBD1 (6 bases). The sequenced fragment ends 1 residue before the CDR3 boundary, so the rest is inferred from the germline J gene. This CDR3 has 14 residues. Germline V gives CDR1 FNHDT, CDR2 SITEND (reference sequence). V was shortened by 5 bases and J by 0 bases, with 10 bases between the two germline ends.

As for this clone: Gene names are the mouse ones. The CDR3 sequence: CAWGDRGNERLFF. The sequenced CDR3 bases are TGTGCCTGGGGGGACAGGGGCAACGAAAGATTATTT. The rearrangement joins TRBV31 to TRBJ1-4; 10 bases fit TRBD1. The sequenced fragment ends 1 residue before the CDR3 boundary, so the rest is inferred from the germline J gene. Germline CDR1 and CDR2: GKSSPN and SITVG. The CDR3 has 13 amino acids. V gave up 5 bases and J gave up 4 bases; unmatched junction bases: 1.

Only a few counts were recorded for this clone. Mouse names are used for the genes. Coverage ceases 1 residue before the CDR3 finishes, and the germline J gene fills in the end. The V gene is TRBV26, the J gene TRBJ1-1; TRBD1 is a possible D gene (5 bases). The germline gives CDR1 KGHPV, CDR2 FQNQEV (reference sequence). Trimming took off 2 bases at V and 4 bases at J, with 5 bases between the two ends. The CDR3 extends over 12 amino acids. CDR3 sequence: CASSLTGTEVFF. The sequenced CDR3 bases are TGTGCCAGCAGTCTGACAGGCACAGAAGTCTTC.

To note about this clone: Gene names are the mouse ones. The DNA ends 1 residue before the CDR3 does, and the rest of the CDR3 is filled in from the germline J gene. The rearrangement links TRBV3 to TRBJ1-5; D might be TRBD1 (5 bases). Germline V lookup: CDR1 SNHLY, CDR2 FYNGKV (reference sequence). V gave up 4 bases and J gave up 0 bases, with 7 bases separating them. The CDR3 is 14 residues long. The CDR3 here is CASSSGNNNQAPLF. CDR3 DNA, as far as it was read: TGTGCCAGCAGCTCAGGGAATAACAACCAGGCTCCGCTT.